This T cell receptor (beta chain) was captured by sequencing in a study of T cell repertoires in cytomegalovirus infection. Turning to the study itself: Recently identified HLA-C-restricted and well-studied HLA-B-restricted CMV epitopes were used. General study points: There were HLA-C-restricted CMV-specific TCR beta clonotypes dominating the ex vivo response.

Germline CDR1 is DFQATT and CDR2 is SNEGSKA (reference sequence). CDR3 size: 15 residues. V shed 6 bases, J shed 2 bases, and the junction held 11 bases outside the gene matches. A remark on this clonotype: Its specificity is unknown.

MiXCR, applied by TCRdb to the reads, yields one record per CDR3 protein. The table shows about 470,000 distinct CDR3 sequences, with 42% occurring only once. The specimen was cultured PBMCs, collected from culture after CMV antigen stimulation. The chain recombines TRBV20-1 with TRBJ2-5, with 8 nucleotides matching TRBD2. The sequence was collected from a human donor in good health (CMV status not recorded). Some clones in this sample may be carry-over from other donors' samples. The DNA of the CDR3 is TGCAGTGCCATGGGGCGGGGGGAGTATCAAGAGACCCAGTACTTC. Translation gives CSAMGRGEYQETQYF.